The sequence of this TCR beta chain was determined in a study of control samples from healthy donors and cancer patients. TCRdb's copy holds only in-frame clones and misses some; the assay was immunoSEQ multiplex PCR. In the table there are around 130,000 clones, nearly 90% of which are singletons. The CDR3 totals 14 residues. CDR1 is SEHNR, CDR2 FQNEAQ, per germline (reference sequence). The V and J ends lost 7 bases and 1 base respectively, with 13 bases between them. The source is a man aged 45 to 65 in good health. This chain connects TRBV7-9 to TRBJ1-1; a possible D gene is TRBD1 (5 bases). The material sequenced was blood. As DNA, the CDR3 is TGTGCCAGCACCGGATTTAGGGGGAACACTGAAGCTTTCTTT. It encodes CASTGFRGNTEAFF.